These T cell receptor beta chains were read from a single sample in a study of T-cell reconstitution after alpha-beta-depleted transplantation in children. TCRdb called the PCR reads again in MiXCR, with one record for every CDR3 protein. The sample has some 590,000 distinct CDR3 sequences; 8% to 11% are singletons. Sequenced material: PBMCs from the stem cell graft donor, taken from the stem cell graft. These receptors originate from a human donor who donated a stem cell graft to a child with acute myeloid leukemia. CDR3s include the opening cysteine and the closing phenylalanine or tryptophan. A D gene is named only where the DNA matches it firmly. Size is omitted from some rows. Given values are once, few, many or a class for expanded clones.

clone_size | j_call | v_call | d_call | cdr3_nt | cdr3_aa
. | TRBJ2-7 | TRBV28 | . | TGTGCCAGCAGTTTACGGCAGCTCCATACCTACGAGCAGTACTTC | CASSLRQLHTYEQYF
. | TRBJ1-4 | TRBV20-1 | . | TGCAGTGCTAGTATGCCAACTAATGAAAAACTGTTTTTT | CSASMPTNEKLFF
few | TRBJ2-3 | TRBV6-1 | TRBD2 | TGTGCCAGCAGTGAAAATAGCGGGTACACAGATACGCAGTATTTT | CASSENSGYTDTQYF
. | TRBJ1-4 | TRBV20-1 | . | TGCAGTGCTGGTCGGGGGGTTGGGGAAAAACTGTTTTTT | CSAGRGVGEKLFF
few | TRBJ2-6 | TRBV5-1 | TRBD2 | TGCGCCAGCAGCTCAGCGGGGGGGCTGCTCTCTGGGGCCAACGTCCTGACTTTC | CASSSAGGLLSGANVLTF
. | TRBJ1-2 | TRBV29-1 | . | TGCAGCCCAACGGCGGGGGGGGATGGCTACACCTTC | CSPTAGGDGYTF
. | TRBJ2-7 | TRBV20-1 | . | TGCAGTGATCCTAGGGTGGTGAGGGCAGCTCGACCCTACGAGCAGTACTTC | CSDPRVVRAARPYEQYF
. | TRBJ2-3 | TRBV3-1 | . | TGTGCCAGCAGCCAAGATAGCCCTAGTAGCACAGATACGCAGTATTTT | CASSQDSPSSTDTQYF
few | TRBJ2-1 | TRBV5-5 | TRBD2 | TGTGCCAGCAGCCCGAGACTAGCGAGGGATGAGCAGTTCTTC | CASSPRLARDEQFF
few | TRBJ2-7 | TRBV12-3/TRBV12-4 | TRBD2 | TGTGCCAGCAGTTTCTCGACTAGCGGGGGGTACGAGCAGTACTTC | CASSFSTSGGYEQYF
. | TRBJ2-7 | TRBV20-1 | TRBD2 | TGCAGTGCTAGAGGGGACTACTCCTACGAGCAGTACTTC | CSARGDYSYEQYF
few | TRBJ2-5 | TRBV24-1 | . | TGTGCCACCAGCAGGGCCGGGGAGACCCAGTACTTC | CATSRAGETQYF
many | TRBJ2-5 | TRBV29-1 | . | TGCAGCGTTGAAGGGGTCGGGGTCCTCCAAGAGACCCAGTACTTC | CSVEGVGVLQETQYF
. | TRBJ1-2 | TRBV29-1 | . | TGCAGCGTCCTTCCGGGGTTCTGGATCTATGGCTACACCTTC | CSVLPGFWIYGYTF
few | TRBJ2-2 | TRBV12-3/TRBV12-4 | TRBD2 | TGTGCCAGCAGCCCCACTAGCGGGAGAATCACCGGGGAGCTGTTTTTT | CASSPTSGRITGELFF
few | TRBJ2-2 | TRBV29-1 | . | TGCAGCGTTCGAGCGACCGGGGAGCTGTTTTTT | CSVRATGELFF
few | TRBJ2-7 | TRBV4-3 | . | TGCGCCAGCAGCCAAGAAGGCTTAAGCTCCTACGAGCAGTACTTC | CASSQEGLSSYEQYF
many | TRBJ1-4 | TRBV29-1 | TRBD1 | TGCAGCGTTGAAGCAGGGGGAGATGAAAAACTGTTTTTT | CSVEAGGDEKLFF
. | TRBJ2-4 | TRBV29-1 | . | TGCAGCGTCGGTGCTAAGGGGAATGAAAACATTCAGTACTTC | CSVGAKGNENIQYF
many | TRBJ2-1 | TRBV29-1 | TRBD2 | TGCAGCGTTGAGTCTTTGGGTAGCGGGAGGGGCTACAATGAGCAGTTCTTC | CSVESLGSGRGYNEQFF
. | TRBJ2-7 | TRBV4-1 | TRBD2 | TGCGCCAGCAGCCAAGTCTTGACTAGCGCAGCCTACGAGCAGTACTTC | CASSQVLTSAAYEQYF
. | TRBJ2-1 | TRBV7-8 | . | TGTGCCAGCAGCTTAGCAGGGGGTAGCCAATATGAGCAGTTCTTC | CASSLAGGSQYEQFF
many | TRBJ1-2 | TRBV20-1 | TRBD1 | TGCAGTGCTAGAGTGCACAGGGGATTGGGCTACACCTTC | CSARVHRGLGYTF